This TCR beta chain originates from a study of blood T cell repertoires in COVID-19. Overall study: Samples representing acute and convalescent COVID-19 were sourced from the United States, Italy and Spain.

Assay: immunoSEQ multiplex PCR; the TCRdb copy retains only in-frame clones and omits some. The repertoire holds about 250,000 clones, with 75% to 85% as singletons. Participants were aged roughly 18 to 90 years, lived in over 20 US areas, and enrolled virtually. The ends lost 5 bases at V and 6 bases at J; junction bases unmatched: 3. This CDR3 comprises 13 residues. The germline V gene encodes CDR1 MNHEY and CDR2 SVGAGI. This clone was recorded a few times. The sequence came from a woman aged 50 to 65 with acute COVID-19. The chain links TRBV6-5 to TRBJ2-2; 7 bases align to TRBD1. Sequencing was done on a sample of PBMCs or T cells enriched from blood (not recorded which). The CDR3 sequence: CASSRQGPGELFF. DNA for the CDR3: TGTGCCAGCAGTAGACAGGGCCCCGGGGAGCTGTTTTTT.